This entry features one T cell receptor beta chain sequence. Participants had their cohort set by participant-reported clinical history. Data came from immunoSEQ multiplex PCR; TCRdb stores just in-frame clones and leaves some out. The sample has roughly 300,000 clones, more than 70% seen once; the top ten hold approximately 5%. This record belongs to a study of blood T cell repertoires in COVID-19. This CDR3 is built from 14 residues. J gave up 7 bases and V 6 bases, and 7 bases lay outside the gene matches. Germline CDR1 reads SGHVS; CDR2 reads FNYEAQ. Material for sequencing was PBMCs or T cells enriched from blood (not recorded which). The chain combines TRBV7-6 with TRBJ1-2; TRBD1 matches 11 bases. The receptor was isolated from a woman aged 25 to 39 who had recovered from COVID-19. The chain's CDR3 is CASSWGQGDGGYTF. The DNA of the CDR3 is TGTGCCAGCAGTTGGGGACAGGGGGATGGTGGCTACACCTTC.